These T cell receptor beta chains were read from a single sample in a study of cytomegalovirus exposure and HLA in healthy donors. Libraries were prepared by immunoSEQ multiplex PCR; TCRdb keeps only in-frame clonotypes and omits some of them. Among 200,000 or so clones listed, more than 75% were seen once. The sequencing input was PBMCs. Receptors originate from a man aged 18-30 years in good health and CMV-seropositive. CDR3s include the opening cysteine and the closing phenylalanine or tryptophan. The D gene is left open where the match is weak. Only part of the rows carry a size: once, few, many, or a class if the clone is expanded.

v_gene,abundance,len,j_gene,d_gene,CDR3nt,CDR3aa
TRBV28,NA,15,TRBJ1-2,NA,TGTGCCAGCAGTTCCGGAGGACAGTCCGTCTATGGCTACACCTTC,CASSSGGQSVYGYTF
TRBV30,NA,17,TRBJ1-1,TRBD1,TGTGCCTGGAGTAGGGACAGGGGCCTCTTCCCGAACACTGAAGCTTTCTTT,CAWSRDRGLFPNTEAFF
TRBV7-2,NA,15,TRBJ1-5,NA,TGTGCCAGCAGCTTAAGGGGGTTACCAGATCAGCCCCAGCATTTT,CASSLRGLPDQPQHF
TRBV7-9,NA,16,TRBJ2-5,TRBD2,TGTGCCAGCAGCTACCCGGCGGGAGTTAGCCAAGAGACCCAGTACTTC,CASSYPAGVSQETQYF
TRBV27,NA,13,TRBJ2-1,NA,TGTGCCAGCAGTTCAGCTAGCCTCCATGAGCAGTTCTTC,CASSSASLHEQFF
TRBV30,NA,15,TRBJ2-5,TRBD2,TGTGCCTGGAACCCCGGGACTAGCGTACAAGAGACCCAGTACTTC,CAWNPGTSVQETQYF
TRBV5-1,once,15,TRBJ2-5,TRBD1,TGCGCCAGCAGCTGGACAGGGGCTAACCAAGAGACCCAGTACTTC,CASSWTGANQETQYF
TRBV10-2,NA,13,TRBJ1-2,TRBD1,TGCGCCACCTGGGACAGTCGTTTCTATGGCTACACCTTC,CATWDSRFYGYTF
TRBV30,NA,15,TRBJ1-1,NA,TGTGCCTGGAGTGTACCATTAGGGCAGGCGGGTAGAGCTTTCTTT,CAWSVPLGQAGRAFF
TRBV7-2,NA,15,TRBJ2-5,NA,TGTGCCAGCAGCCCAGAGACAGTTTACCAAGAGACCCAGTACTTC,CASSPETVYQETQYF
TRBV29-1,once,11,TRBJ2-4,TRBD1,TGCAGCGTTGCACAGGGGAACATTCAGTACTTC,CSVAQGNIQYF
TRBV30,NA,15,TRBJ1-1,NA,TGTGCCTGGAGTGTACTTAGCAGAATGAACACTGAAGCTTTCTTT,CAWSVLSRMNTEAFF
TRBV28,NA,14,TRBJ2-7,TRBD2,TGTGCCAGCAGATTGGGACTAGACCCCTACGAGCAGTACTTC,CASRLGLDPYEQYF
TRBV5-4,NA,15,TRBJ2-5,TRBD2,TGTGCCAGCAGCCGTATTAGCGGGACGAGGGAGACCCAGTACTTC,CASSRISGTRETQYF
TRBV7-8,NA,14,TRBJ2-5,TRBD1,TGTGCCAGCAGCTCCGGACAGGGGGGGGAGACCCAGTACTTC,CASSSGQGGETQYF
TRBV5-1,once,16,TRBJ2-1,TRBD2,TGCGCCAGCAGCGCTGACGGACTAGCGGGAACGGATGAGCAGTTCTTC,CASSADGLAGTDEQFF
TRBV7-6,NA,18,TRBJ2-7,NA,TGTGCCAGCAGCTTAGATATTTCGTCGGGGTTACTCGTTAGGGAGCAGTACTTC,CASSLDISSGLLVREQYF
TRBV5-8,once,14,TRBJ1-1,TRBD1,TGTGCCAGCAGCCACAGGGGCTTGGGCACTGAAGCTTTCTTT,CASSHRGLGTEAFF
TRBV2,NA,14,TRBJ1-5,NA,TGTGCCAGCACCCTGCGTGGGGGGAGTCAGCCCCAGCATTTT,CASTLRGGSQPQHF
TRBV30,once,14,TRBJ1-2,TRBD1,TGTGCCTGGAGTAAACAGGGGGTTAACTATGGCTACACCTTC,CAWSKQGVNYGYTF
TRBV9,NA,14,TRBJ2-7,NA,TGTGCCAGCAGCGTAGGGGTAGCAGCCAACGAGCAGTACTTC,CASSVGVAANEQYF
TRBV20-1,once,11,TRBJ2-7,TRBD2,TGCAGTGCTGGGACTAGCGCAGGGCAGTACTTC,CSAGTSAGQYF
TRBV4-1,few,14,TRBJ1-2,NA,TGCGCCAGCAGCCCCAAAGGGGACTTTTATGGCTACACCTTC,CASSPKGDFYGYTF
TRBV5-6,NA,14,TRBJ2-7,TRBD1,TGTGCCAGCACCCGGGACAGGGGGGAATACGAGCAGTACTTC,CASTRDRGEYEQYF
TRBV4-1,NA,13,TRBJ2-5,NA,TGCGCCAGCACTCGGGTGTACCAAGAGACCCAGTACTTC,CASTRVYQETQYF
TRBV19,NA,13,TRBJ2-5,TRBD1,TGTGCCAGTAGTGTTGACAGGGAAGAGACCCAGTACTTC,CASSVDREETQYF
TRBV28,NA,14,TRBJ2-2,TRBD1,TGTGCCAGCAGACGACAGGGGAACACCGGGGAGCTGTTTTTT,CASRRQGNTGELFF
TRBV2,NA,15,TRBJ2-7,TRBD1,TGTGCCAGCAGTGAAACAGGGGGTAGCTCCTACGAGCAGTACTTC,CASSETGGSSYEQYF
TRBV7-2,NA,14,TRBJ1-5,TRBD1,TGTGCCAGCAGCCGACAGGGCGGCAATCAGCCCCAGCATTTT,CASSRQGGNQPQHF
TRBV5-6,NA,15,TRBJ2-4,TRBD2,TGTGCCAGCAGGACTAGCGGGAGGGCCATGGACATTCAGTACTTC,CASRTSGRAMDIQYF
TRBV6-1,NA,14,TRBJ2-7,TRBD1,TGTGCCAGCAGTGAGGACAGGGACTCCTACGAGCAGTACTTC,CASSEDRDSYEQYF
TRBV6-4,NA,14,TRBJ2-5,TRBD2,TGTGCCAGCGGACTAGCGGGAGCTCTGGAGACCCAGTACTTC,CASGLAGALETQYF
TRBV7-8,once,15,TRBJ2-1,NA,TGTGCCAGCAGCTCTCGGCCTCCCGGGTCCGGTGAGCAGTTCTTC,CASSSRPPGSGEQFF
TRBV5-6,NA,15,TRBJ2-7,TRBD2,TGTGCCAGCAGCTACCCTGCGGGAGGAAACTACGAGCAGTACTTC,CASSYPAGGNYEQYF
TRBV7-3,NA,16,TRBJ2-3,TRBD2,TGTGCCAGCAGCAACATAGCGGGACCCAGCACAGATACGCAGTATTTT,CASSNIAGPSTDTQYF
TRBV7-8,NA,14,TRBJ2-7,TRBD1,TGTGCCAGCAGCTCGGACAGGGGTTCCTACGAGCAGTACTTC,CASSSDRGSYEQYF
TRBV6-4,few,13,TRBJ1-2,NA,TGTGCCAGCAGTGATGGGGACTCCTATGGCTACACCTTC,CASSDGDSYGYTF
TRBV5-1,NA,15,TRBJ2-2,TRBD1,TGCGCCAGCTTTAAGGGACAGGCTAACACCGGGGAGCTGTTTTTT,CASFKGQANTGELFF
TRBV28,NA,14,TRBJ2-1,NA,TGTGCCAGCACCTTCGAGAGCTCCTACAATGAGCAGTTCTTC,CASTFESSYNEQFF
TRBV9,NA,15,TRBJ1-3,TRBD1,TGTGCCAGCAGCCGACAGGGATCGGCTGGAAACACCATATATTTT,CASSRQGSAGNTIYF
TRBV30,NA,12,TRBJ2-5,NA,TGTGCCTGGAGTCCAGGGGAGGAGACCCAGTACTTC,CAWSPGEETQYF
TRBV2,NA,14,TRBJ1-5,TRBD1,TGTGCCAGCAGGAACGACAGGGTGGATCAGCCCCAGCATTTT,CASRNDRVDQPQHF
TRBV30,NA,17,TRBJ1-2,TRBD1,TGTGCCTGGAGTGCACCTCTGAGGACAGGGTCTAACTATGGCTACACCTTC,CAWSAPLRTGSNYGYTF
TRBV7-6,few,16,TRBJ2-7,TRBD2,TGTGCCAGCAGCTTAGCAGCACTAGCGGGAGCCTACGAGCAGTACTTC,CASSLAALAGAYEQYF
TRBV28,NA,14,TRBJ2-3,NA,TGTGCCAGCACTTCAGGGATTAGCACAGATACGCAGTATTTT,CASTSGISTDTQYF
TRBV28,NA,15,TRBJ1-5,NA,TGTGCCAGCAGTTTAAACAGTTATAGCAATCAGCCCCAGCATTTT,CASSLNSYSNQPQHF
TRBV4-1,NA,17,TRBJ2-5,TRBD2,TGCGCCAGCAGCCGAGGACTAGCGGGATTCGTTGGGGAGACCCAGTACTTC,CASSRGLAGFVGETQYF
TRBV19,NA,15,TRBJ2-5,TRBD1,TGTGCCAGTAGTATTACACGGACAGGGCGAGAGACCCAGTACTTC,CASSITRTGRETQYF
TRBV10-3,NA,15,TRBJ2-5,TRBD1,TGTGCCATCAGTGGGGGACAGCAAGTACAAGAGACCCAGTACTTC,CAISGGQQVQETQYF
TRBV7-6,NA,14,TRBJ2-4,NA,TGTGCCAGCAGCTTAGGGGTGAGGGAAAACATTCAGTACTTC,CASSLGVRENIQYF
TRBV4-2,NA,16,TRBJ2-1,TRBD1,TGTGCCAGCAGCCCTTTGACAGGGGGCAGCTACAATGAGCAGTTCTTC,CASSPLTGGSYNEQFF
TRBV11-1,once,14,TRBJ2-1,TRBD1,TGTGCCAGCAGCCCCGGGACAGGAGCCCATGAGCAGTTCTTC,CASSPGTGAHEQFF
TRBV28,NA,14,TRBJ2-5,NA,TGTGCCAGCAGCCGCCCAGGGGATCGAGAGACCCAGTACTTC,CASSRPGDRETQYF